This record covers a single T cell receptor beta chain. The count of this clonotype is one. The antigen it binds to is not known. Nothing much larger sits one base from this clone, and base qualities are not available. One read represents weak support. These data come from a study of CD8 T cells in Susac syndrome (dated by TCRdb to the late 2010s). Study-level background: Of the Susac syndrome patients who were sequenced, fewer than ten were in clinical remission while six had clinically active disease. Susac syndrome patients were therapy-naive, on corticosteroids (some also receiving IVIg), or on IVIg alone at blood withdrawal. Repertoire sequencing was used to test whether CD8+ T cell activation and differentiation in Susac syndrome was antigen driven.

Overall results and qualifications from the work: No clonal expansion was detected in the CD4+ T cell repertoire of Susac syndrome patients. The number of individuals in the TCR sequencing and HLA analysis was recognized as being relatively small.

RNA was extracted using the RNeasy kit, and roughly 0.45 to 1 ug of the RNA was reverse transcribed with random hexamers. TCR beta CDR3 regions were amplified with the immunoSEQ multiplex PCR assay covering 54 Vbeta and 13 Jbeta segments. To correct PCR amplification bias, a synthetic template baseline was used for both primer optimization and computational correction. Per the authors' processing: Only productive sequences were kept, with reads annotated to V, D and J genes according to IMGT and analyzed in immunoSEQ Analyzer. Clonality was calculated as one minus the Shannon entropy normalized by log2 of the number of productive unique sequences. For each patient and control, public and private clones were evaluated within the 100 most prevalent clones. Clones were defined as Susac-specific when absent from the healthy and MS cohorts, from 1,000 to 1,100 published viral clones and from other ImmuneACCESS disease sequences. TCRdb reran the public reads through fastp at Q25 and MiXCR, keeping productive beta chains. One record per CDR3 amino acid sequence lists the most common genes and DNA. TCRdb's processing, not the authors' own work, is the source of the V and J calls. The sample records roughly 200,000 distinct CDR3 sequences, about 95% of which are singletons. The ten biggest clones cover 0.085% to 0.1% of the sample.

Counted from cysteine to phenylalanine, this CDR3 has 15 amino acids. The read is trimmed to its CDR3 DNA, 45 bases read in frame from base 1. The germline V gene encodes CDR1 SEHNR and CDR2 FQNEAQ (reference sequence). V and J are truncated by 5 bases and 3 bases respectively, leaving an intervening sequence of 14 bases. Peripheral blood CD8+ and CD4+ T cells from healthy donors, Susac syndrome patients and multiple sclerosis patients were profiled by high-throughput TCR beta sequencing. The Susac syndrome patients fulfilled recently defined diagnostic criteria for either definite or probable disease. Bulk CD8+ and CD4+ T cells were purified magnetically by negative isolation, whereas CD8+ TEMRA cells were enriched by FACS. Blood was drawn into EDTA tubes, processed within 24 hours, and PBMCs were isolated by density gradient centrifugation. PBMCs destined for TCR sequencing were cryopreserved in liquid nitrogen and later thawed in a 37 °C water bath. The sorted or isolated CD4+, CD8+ and CD8+ TEMRA cells reached a purity of at least 90%.

The specimen was CD4+ T cells from PBMCs. The clonotype comes from a human donor with Susac syndrome. The chain joins TRBV7-9 to TRBJ2-1; the D gene is perhaps TRBD1 or TRBD2, each of them matching over 6 bases. The CDR3: CASSQRGDGYNEQFF. Read as DNA, the sequence is TGTGCCAGCAGCCAGAGGGGGGACGGCTACAATGAGCAGTTCTTC.